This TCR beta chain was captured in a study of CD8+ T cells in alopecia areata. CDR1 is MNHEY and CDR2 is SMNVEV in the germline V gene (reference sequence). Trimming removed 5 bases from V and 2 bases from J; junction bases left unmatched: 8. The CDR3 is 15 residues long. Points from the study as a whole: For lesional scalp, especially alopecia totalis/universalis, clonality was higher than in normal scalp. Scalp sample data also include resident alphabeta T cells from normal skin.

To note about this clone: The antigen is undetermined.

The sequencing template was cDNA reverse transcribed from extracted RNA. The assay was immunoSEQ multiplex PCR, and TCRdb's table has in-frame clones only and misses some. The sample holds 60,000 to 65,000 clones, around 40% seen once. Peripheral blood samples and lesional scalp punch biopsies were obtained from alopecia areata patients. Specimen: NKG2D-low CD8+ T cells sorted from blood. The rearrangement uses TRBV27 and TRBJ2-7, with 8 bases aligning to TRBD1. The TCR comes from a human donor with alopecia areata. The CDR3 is CASSPPGQVPYEQYF. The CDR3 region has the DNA TGTGCCAGCAGTCCACCGGGACAGGTCCCCTACGAGCAGTACTTC.